The clone carrying this T cell receptor beta chain occurred a few times. Its target is not known. In germline, CDR1 is MDHEN, CDR2 SYDVKM. The CDR3 contains 15 residues. The ends were cut back, 5 bases at V and 5 bases at J, with 15 bases in the middle. This sample is part of a study of response to subunit inactivated influenza vaccine. TCRdb analysed the RT-PCR reads with MiXCR anew, one entry per CDR3 protein. The table shows 500,000 to 700,000 distinct CDR3 sequences, with around 25% occurring only once. Study results and caveats: Authors suggested few new T cells are recruited by each seasonal influenza vaccination.

The data also belong to a second study, concerning T cells expressing NK-cell markers. That paper adds: 5'RACE template switching built TCR beta cDNA with unique molecular identifiers. There were a handful of donors in whom these clonotypes also led the CD3+CD56-NKG2C+ fraction.

This receptor was obtained from a man aged 50 to 60 who received an inactivated influenza vaccine. The source material was CD4+ T cells sorted from PBMCs, sampled less than 13 days after vaccination. The J gene is TRBJ1-4, the V gene TRBV28; possibly TRBD1 for D (6 bases). CDR3 sequence (DNA): TGTGCCAGCAGTACACGGGCGAGGGGGAATGAAAAACTGTTTTTT. It encodes CASSTRARGNEKLFF.